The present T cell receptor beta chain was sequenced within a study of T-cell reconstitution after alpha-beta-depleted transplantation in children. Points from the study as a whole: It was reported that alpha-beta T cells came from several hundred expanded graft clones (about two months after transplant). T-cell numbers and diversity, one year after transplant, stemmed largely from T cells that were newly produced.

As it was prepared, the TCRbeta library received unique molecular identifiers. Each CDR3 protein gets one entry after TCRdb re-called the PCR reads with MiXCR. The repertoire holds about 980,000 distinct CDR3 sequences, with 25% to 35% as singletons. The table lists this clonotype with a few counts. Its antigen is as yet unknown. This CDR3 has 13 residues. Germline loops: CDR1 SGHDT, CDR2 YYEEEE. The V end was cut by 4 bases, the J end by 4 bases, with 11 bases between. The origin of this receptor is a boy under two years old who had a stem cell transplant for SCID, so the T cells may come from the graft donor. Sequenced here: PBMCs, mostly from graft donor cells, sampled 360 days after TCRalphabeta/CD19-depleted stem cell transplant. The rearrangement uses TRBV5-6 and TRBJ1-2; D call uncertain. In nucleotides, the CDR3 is TGTGCCAGCAGCATCCGGGAATTCTATGGCTACACCTTC. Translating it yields CASSIREFYGYTF.